Sequencing of this TCR beta chain was carried out in a study of post-analysis software for immune sequencing data. This clonotype occurred a few times. The antigen is unknown. cDNA libraries for TCR beta contained unique molecular identifiers. A single record per CDR3 protein comes from TCRdb applying MiXCR to the PCR reads. The sample has about 770,000 distinct CDR3 sequences; around 45% are singletons. General study points: Comparison of patients with controls showed 4 to 6 TRBV segments more frequent in patients, TRBV5-6, TRBV5-1 and TRBV20-1 among them.

The germline V gene encodes CDR1 SGHTA and CDR2 FQGNSA. V shed 5 bases and J 3 bases; nucleotides not matched to a gene: 7. CDR3 size: 15 residues. Sequenced sample: blood. The V call is TRBV7-2, the J call TRBJ2-7; TRBD1 matches 10 bases. The origin of this receptor is a girl aged 10 to 17 with multiple sclerosis. The CDR3 sequence: CASSTRDRGNYEQYF. The CDR3, as DNA: TGTGCCAGCAGCACCCGGGACAGGGGTAACTACGAGCAGTACTTC.